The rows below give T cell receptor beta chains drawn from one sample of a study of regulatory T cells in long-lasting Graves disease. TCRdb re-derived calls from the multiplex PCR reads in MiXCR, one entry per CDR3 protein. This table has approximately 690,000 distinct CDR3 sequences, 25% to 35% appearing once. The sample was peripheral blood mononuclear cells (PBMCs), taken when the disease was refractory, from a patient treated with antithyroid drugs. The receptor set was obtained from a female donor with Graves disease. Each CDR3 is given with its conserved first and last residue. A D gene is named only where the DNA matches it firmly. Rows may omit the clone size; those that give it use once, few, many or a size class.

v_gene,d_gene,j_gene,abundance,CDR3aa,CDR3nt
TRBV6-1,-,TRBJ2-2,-,CASRRGLTGELFF,TGTGCCAGCAGGCGGGGGCTCACCGGGGAGCTGTTTTTT
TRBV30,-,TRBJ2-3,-,CAWSVLGYDTDTQYF,TGTGCCTGGAGTGTACTGGGGTACGACACAGATACGCAGTATTTT
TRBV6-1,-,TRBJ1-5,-,CASSEVNNQPQHF,TGTGCCAGCAGTGAGGTGAACAATCAGCCCCAGCATTTT
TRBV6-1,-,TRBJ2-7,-,CASSDVGRTQEQYF,TGTGCCAGCAGTGATGTGGGGCGGACGCAAGAGCAGTACTTC
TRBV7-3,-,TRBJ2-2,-,CASSLTAPTAANTGELFF,TGTGCCAGCAGCTTAACGGCCCCCACGGCAGCTAACACCGGGGAGCTGTTTTTT
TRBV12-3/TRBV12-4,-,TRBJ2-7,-,CASSRSRRDKPSYEQYF,TGTGCCAGCAGCCGTAGTCGGCGGGACAAACCTTCCTACGAGCAGTACTTC
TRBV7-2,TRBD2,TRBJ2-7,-,CASSRTSGSVDEQYF,TGTGCCAGTAGCCGGACTAGCGGGAGTGTGGACGAGCAGTACTTC
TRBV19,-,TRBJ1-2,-,CASGPSGGGYTF,TGTGCCAGTGGACCCTCAGGTGGTGGCTACACCTTC
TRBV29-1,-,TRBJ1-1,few,CSVWALGTEAFF,TGCAGCGTGTGGGCCTTGGGGACTGAAGCTTTCTTT
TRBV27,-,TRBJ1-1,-,CASSLGAGGGRNTEAFF,TGTGCCAGCAGCTTAGGAGCAGGAGGGGGAAGGAACACTGAAGCTTTCTTT
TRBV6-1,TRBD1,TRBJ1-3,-,CASRVDRLSGNTIYF,TGTGCCAGCAGGGTGGACAGGCTCTCTGGAAACACCATATATTTT
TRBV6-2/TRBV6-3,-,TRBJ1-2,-,CASSYPPRYGYTF,TGTGCCAGCAGTTACCCCCCGAGGTATGGCTACACCTTC
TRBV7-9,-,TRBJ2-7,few,CASSLEVRQPYEQYF,TGTGCCAGCAGCTTAGAGGTCAGGCAACCCTACGAGCAGTACTTC
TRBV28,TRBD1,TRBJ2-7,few,CAGSPPTGVPYQQYF,TGTGCCGGCAGCCCCCCGACAGGGGTTCCCTACCAGCAGTACTTC
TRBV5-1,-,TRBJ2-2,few,CASSFRSRTANTGELFF,TGCGCCAGCAGCTTTAGATCGCGGACCGCGAACACCGGGGAGCTGTTTTTT
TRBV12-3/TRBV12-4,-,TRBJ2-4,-,CASTSRARGILRKNIQYF,TGTGCCAGCACCTCTCGGGCCCGGGGCATATTACGCAAAAACATTCAGTACTTC
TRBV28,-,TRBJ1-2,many,CASSLTGSGLGYGYTF,TGTGCCAGCAGTTTAACTGGATCGGGGCTAGGCTATGGCTACACCTTC
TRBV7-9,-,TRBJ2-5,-,CASSPSVSETQYF,TGTGCCAGCAGCCCCTCAGTGTCAGAGACCCAGTACTTC
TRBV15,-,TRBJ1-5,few,CATSRLRHSNQPQHF,TGTGCCACCAGCAGGCTAAGGCATAGCAATCAGCCCCAGCATTTT
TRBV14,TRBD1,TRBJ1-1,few,CASSQQTGGNTEAFF,TGTGCCAGCAGCCAACAGACAGGGGGAAACACTGAAGCTTTCTTT
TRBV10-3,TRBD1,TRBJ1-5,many,CAISGGQANQPQHF,TGTGCCATCAGTGGTGGACAGGCCAACCAGCCCCAGCATTTT
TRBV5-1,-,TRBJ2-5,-,CASSLLGEETQYF,TGCGCCAGCAGCTTGCTAGGGGAAGAGACCCAGTACTTC
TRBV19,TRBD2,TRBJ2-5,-,CASRSFGGRETQYF,TGTGCCAGTAGATCCTTCGGCGGGAGAGAGACCCAGTACTTC
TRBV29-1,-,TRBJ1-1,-,CSAHPTVNAEAFF,TGCAGCGCTCACCCGACAGTGAACGCTGAAGCTTTCTTT
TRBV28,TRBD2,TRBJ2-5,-,CASSPMTAGVETQYF,TGTGCCAGCAGCCCCATGACAGCGGGAGTGGAGACCCAGTACTTC
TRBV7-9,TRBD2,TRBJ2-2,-,CASSPPVSGLTGELFF,TGTGCCAGCAGCCCACCGGTTAGCGGGCTAACCGGGGAGCTGTTTTTT
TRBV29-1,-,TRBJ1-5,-,CSVAVAGISSYSNQPQHF,TGCAGCGTAGCCGTGGCCGGAATATCTTCTTATAGCAATCAGCCCCAGCATTTT
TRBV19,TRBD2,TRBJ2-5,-,CASSISPLLAGGPQETQYF,TGTGCCAGTAGTATCTCGCCCTTATTAGCGGGAGGGCCCCAAGAGACCCAGTACTTC
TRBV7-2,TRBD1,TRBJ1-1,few,CASAIRGRTEAFF,TGTGCCAGCGCGATCAGGGGGCGAACTGAAGCTTTCTTT
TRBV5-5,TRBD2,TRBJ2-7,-,CASSLVGSGSREQYF,TGTGCCAGCAGCTTGGTAGGTAGCGGGAGTCGTGAGCAGTACTTC
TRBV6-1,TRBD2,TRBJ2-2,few,CASSEGVGSGRLWTGELFF,TGTGCCAGCAGTGAAGGGGTGGGCAGCGGGAGATTATGGACCGGGGAGCTGTTTTTT
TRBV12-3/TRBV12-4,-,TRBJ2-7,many,CASRAPGSSYEQYF,TGTGCCAGCAGAGCTCCCGGGAGCTCCTACGAGCAGTACTTC
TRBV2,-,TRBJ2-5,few,CASSLAGTEEETQYF,TGTGCCAGCAGCTTAGCCGGGACGGAGGAAGAGACCCAGTACTTC
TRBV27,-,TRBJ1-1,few,CASKFIGATPEAFF,TGTGCCAGCAAGTTTATCGGAGCGACGCCTGAAGCTTTCTTT
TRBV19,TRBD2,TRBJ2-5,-,CASRRLGRAEETQYF,TGTGCCAGTAGGCGTCTCGGGAGGGCCGAGGAGACCCAGTACTTC
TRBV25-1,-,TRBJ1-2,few,CASSEEGRANYGYTF,TGTGCCAGCAGTGAAGAGGGAAGAGCTAACTATGGCTACACCTTC